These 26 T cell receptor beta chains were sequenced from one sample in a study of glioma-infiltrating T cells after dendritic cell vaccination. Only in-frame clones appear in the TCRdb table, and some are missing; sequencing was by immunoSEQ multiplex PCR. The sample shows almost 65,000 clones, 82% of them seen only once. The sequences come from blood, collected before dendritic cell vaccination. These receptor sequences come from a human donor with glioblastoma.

CDR3 sequence reads: CASSIRGTGLTQSNQPQHF. Written as DNA, the CDR3 is TGTGCCAGTAGTATACGTGGGACAGGGTTAACTCAGAGCAATCAGCCCCAGCATTTT. The chain uses TRBV19 and TRBJ1-5; TRBD1 aligns across 9 bases. V lost 2 bases to trimming and J lost 1 base; unmatched junction nucleotides: 12. Germline V gene lookup returns CDR1 LNHDA and CDR2 SQIVND (reference sequence). The CDR3 is made up of 19 amino acids.

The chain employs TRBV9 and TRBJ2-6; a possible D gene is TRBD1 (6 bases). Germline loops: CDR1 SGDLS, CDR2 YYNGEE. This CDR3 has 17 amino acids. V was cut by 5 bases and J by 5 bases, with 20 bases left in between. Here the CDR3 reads CASRGPGRRGRANVLTF. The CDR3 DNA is TGTGCCAGCAGAGGACCGGGTAGAAGGGGGAGGGCCAACGTCCTGACTTTC.

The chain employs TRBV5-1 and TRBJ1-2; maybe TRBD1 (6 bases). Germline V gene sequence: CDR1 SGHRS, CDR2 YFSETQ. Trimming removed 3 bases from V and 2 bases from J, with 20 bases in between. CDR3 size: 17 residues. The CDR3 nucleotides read TGCGCCAGCAGCTCGCTTACAGGGCCCTTAGGGAACTATGGCTACACCTTC. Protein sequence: CASSSLTGPLGNYGYTF.

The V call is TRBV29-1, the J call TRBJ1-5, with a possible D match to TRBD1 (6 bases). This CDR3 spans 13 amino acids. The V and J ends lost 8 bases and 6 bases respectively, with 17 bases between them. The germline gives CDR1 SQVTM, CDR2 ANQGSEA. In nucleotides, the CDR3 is TGCAGCCCCGGCCGGGGGGCGGGTCAGCCCCAGCATTTT. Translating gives CSPGRGAGQPQHF.

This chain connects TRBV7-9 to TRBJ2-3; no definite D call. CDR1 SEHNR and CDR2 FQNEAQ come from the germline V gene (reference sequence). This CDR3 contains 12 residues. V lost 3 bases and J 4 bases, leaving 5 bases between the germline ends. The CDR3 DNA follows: TGTGCCAGCAGCTTCTATCCAGATACGCAGTATTTT. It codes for CASSFYPDTQYF.

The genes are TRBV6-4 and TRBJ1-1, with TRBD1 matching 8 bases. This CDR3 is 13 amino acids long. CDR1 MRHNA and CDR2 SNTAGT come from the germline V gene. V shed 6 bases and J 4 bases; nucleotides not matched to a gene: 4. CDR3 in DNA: TGTGCCAGCAGGACAGGGGAGGGCACTGAAGCTTTCTTT. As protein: CASRTGEGTEAFF.

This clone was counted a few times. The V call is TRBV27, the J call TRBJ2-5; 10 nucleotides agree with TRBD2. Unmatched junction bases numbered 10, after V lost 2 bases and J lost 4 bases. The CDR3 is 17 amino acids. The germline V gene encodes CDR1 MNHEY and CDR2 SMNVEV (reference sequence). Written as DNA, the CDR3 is TGTGCCAGCAGTTTAACGGTAGCGGGGGGCGGGGGAGAGACCCAGTACTTC. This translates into CASSLTVAGGGGETQYF.

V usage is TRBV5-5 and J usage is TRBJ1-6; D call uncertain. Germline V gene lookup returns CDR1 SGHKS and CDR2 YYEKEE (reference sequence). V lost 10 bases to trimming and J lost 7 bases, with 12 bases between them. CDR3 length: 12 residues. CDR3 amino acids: CAVTERNSPLHF. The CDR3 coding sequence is TGTGCCGTAACCGAGCGAAATTCACCCCTCCACTTT.

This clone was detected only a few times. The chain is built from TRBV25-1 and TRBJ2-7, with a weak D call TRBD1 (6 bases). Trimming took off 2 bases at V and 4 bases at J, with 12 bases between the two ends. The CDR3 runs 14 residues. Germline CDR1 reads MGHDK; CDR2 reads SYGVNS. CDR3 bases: TGTGCCAGCAGTGAACCCGGACAGCTATACGAGCAGTACTTC. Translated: CASSEPGQLYEQYF.

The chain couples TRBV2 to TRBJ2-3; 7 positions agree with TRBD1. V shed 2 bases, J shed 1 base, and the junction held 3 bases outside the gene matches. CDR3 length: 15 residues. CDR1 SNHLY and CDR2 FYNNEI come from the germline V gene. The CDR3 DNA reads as TGTGCCAGCAGTGAACAGGGGGTTGGCACAGATACGCAGTATTTT. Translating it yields CASSEQGVGTDTQYF.

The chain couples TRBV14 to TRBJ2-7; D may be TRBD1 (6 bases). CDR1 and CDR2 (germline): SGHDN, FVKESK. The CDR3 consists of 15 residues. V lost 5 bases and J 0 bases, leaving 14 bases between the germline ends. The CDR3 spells CASSSLDRSSYEQYF. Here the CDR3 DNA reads TGTGCCAGCAGCTCACTGGACAGAAGCTCCTACGAGCAGTACTTC. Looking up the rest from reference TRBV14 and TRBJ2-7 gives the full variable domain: EAGVTQFPSHSVIEKGQTVTLRCDPISGHDNLYWYRRVMGKEIKFLLHFVKESKQDESGMPNNRFLAERTGGTYSTLKVQPAELEDSGVYFCASSSLDRSSYEQYFGPGTRLTVT.

As DNA, the CDR3 is TGTGCCAGTAGTATTCCAACCGACAGGGGGAACACTGAAGCTTTCTTT. Translated: CASSIPTDRGNTEAFF. This chain links TRBV19 with TRBJ1-1; 8 bases map to TRBD1. The length of the CDR3 is 16 residues. The ends lost 3 bases at V and 1 base at J; junction bases unmatched: 7. CDR1 is LNHDA, CDR2 SQIVND, per germline (reference sequence).

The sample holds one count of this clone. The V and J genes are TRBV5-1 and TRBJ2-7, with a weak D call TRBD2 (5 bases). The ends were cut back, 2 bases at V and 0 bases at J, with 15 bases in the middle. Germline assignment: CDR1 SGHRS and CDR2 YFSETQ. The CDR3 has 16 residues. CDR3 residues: CASSFRGNTASYEQYF. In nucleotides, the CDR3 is TGCGCCAGCAGCTTCCGGGGTAATACGGCCTCCTACGAGCAGTACTTC.

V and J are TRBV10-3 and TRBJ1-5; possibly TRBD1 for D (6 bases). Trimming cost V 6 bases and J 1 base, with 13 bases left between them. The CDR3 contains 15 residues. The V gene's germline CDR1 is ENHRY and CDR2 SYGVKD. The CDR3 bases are TGTGCCATCAGAGCAGGGGCGTTGAGCAATCAGCCCCAGCATTTT. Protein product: CAIRAGALSNQPQHF.

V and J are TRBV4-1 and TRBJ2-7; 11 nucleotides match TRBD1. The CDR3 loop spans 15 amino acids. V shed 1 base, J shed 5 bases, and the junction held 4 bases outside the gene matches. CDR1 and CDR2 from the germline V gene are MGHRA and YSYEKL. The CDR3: CASSQVGQGAHEQYF. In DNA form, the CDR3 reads TGCGCCAGCAGCCAAGTAGGACAGGGGGCCCACGAGCAGTACTTC.

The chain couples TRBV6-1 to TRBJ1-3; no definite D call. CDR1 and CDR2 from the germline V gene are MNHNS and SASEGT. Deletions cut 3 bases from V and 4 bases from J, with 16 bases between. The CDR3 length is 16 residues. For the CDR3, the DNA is TGTGCCAGCAGTGATGAAGTAGGAGGGTCGGGAAACACCATATATTTT. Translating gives CASSDEVGGSGNTIYF.

The CDR3 is CASSHVGTSNEQFF. Written as DNA, the CDR3 is TGCGCCAGCAGCCACGTGGGGACTAGCAATGAGCAGTTCTTC. The chain recombines TRBV4-1 with TRBJ2-1, with 8 positions matching TRBD2. Per the germline V gene, CDR1 is MGHRA and CDR2 is YSYEKL. This CDR3 has 14 residues. Trimming took 3 bases from V and 6 from J; bases not matched to a gene: 4.

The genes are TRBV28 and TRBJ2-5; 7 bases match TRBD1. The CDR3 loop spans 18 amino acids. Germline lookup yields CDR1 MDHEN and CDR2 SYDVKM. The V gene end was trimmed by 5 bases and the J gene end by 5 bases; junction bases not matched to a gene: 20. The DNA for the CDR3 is TGTGCCAGCAGTCCCCGGCCGGGTAGACAGGGTGGATTTGAGACCCAGTACTTC. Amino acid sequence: CASSPRPGRQGGFETQYF.

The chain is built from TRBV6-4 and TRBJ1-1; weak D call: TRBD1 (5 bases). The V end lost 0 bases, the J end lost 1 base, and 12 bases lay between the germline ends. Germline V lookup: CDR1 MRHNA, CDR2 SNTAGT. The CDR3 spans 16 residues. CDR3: CASSDSSRRGNTEAFF. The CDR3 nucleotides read TGTGCCAGCAGTGACTCGAGCCGGAGGGGGAACACTGAAGCTTTCTTT.

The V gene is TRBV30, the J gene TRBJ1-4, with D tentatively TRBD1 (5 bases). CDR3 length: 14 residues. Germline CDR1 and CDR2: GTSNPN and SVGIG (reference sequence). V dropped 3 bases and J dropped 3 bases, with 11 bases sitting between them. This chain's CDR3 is CAWRRQGPNEKLFF. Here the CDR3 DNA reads TGTGCCTGGAGGAGGCAGGGCCCTAATGAAAAACTGTTTTTT.

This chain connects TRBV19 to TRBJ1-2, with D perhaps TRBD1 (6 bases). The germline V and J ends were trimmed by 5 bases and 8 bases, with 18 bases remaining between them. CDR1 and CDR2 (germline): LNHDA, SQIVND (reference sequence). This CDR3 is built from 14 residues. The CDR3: CASSLQGGKEGYTF. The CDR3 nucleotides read TGTGCCAGTAGTCTACAGGGTGGTAAGGAGGGCTACACCTTC. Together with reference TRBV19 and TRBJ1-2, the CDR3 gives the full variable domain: DGGITQSPKYLFRKEGQNVTLSCEQNLNHDAMYWYRQDPGQGLRLIYYSQIVNDFQKGDIAEGYSVSREKKESFPLTVTSAQKNPTAFYLCASSLQGGKEGYTFGSGTRLTVV.

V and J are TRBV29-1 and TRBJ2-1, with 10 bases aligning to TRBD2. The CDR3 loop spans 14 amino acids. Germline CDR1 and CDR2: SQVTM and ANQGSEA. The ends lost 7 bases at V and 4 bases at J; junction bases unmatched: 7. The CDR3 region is CSAGSSGGYNEQFF. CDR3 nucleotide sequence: TGCAGCGCCGGATCTAGCGGGGGTTACAATGAGCAGTTCTTC.

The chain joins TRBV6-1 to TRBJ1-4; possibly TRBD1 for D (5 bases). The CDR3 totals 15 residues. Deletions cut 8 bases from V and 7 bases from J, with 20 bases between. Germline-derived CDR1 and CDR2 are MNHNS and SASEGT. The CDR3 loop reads CASAPYRDGGEKLFF. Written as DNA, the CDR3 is TGTGCCAGCGCTCCCTACCGGGACGGGGGTGAAAAACTGTTTTTT.

The CDR3: CASSSPEHENEKLFF. The CDR3 region has the DNA TGTGCCAGCAGCTCCCCGGAGCACGAGAATGAAAAACTGTTTTTT. This chain joins TRBV7-9 and TRBJ1-4; D gene unclear. The V end lost 4 bases, the J end lost 5 bases, and 14 bases lay between the germline ends. The CDR3 is made up of 15 amino acids. The V gene's germline CDR1 is SEHNR and CDR2 FQNEAQ (reference sequence).

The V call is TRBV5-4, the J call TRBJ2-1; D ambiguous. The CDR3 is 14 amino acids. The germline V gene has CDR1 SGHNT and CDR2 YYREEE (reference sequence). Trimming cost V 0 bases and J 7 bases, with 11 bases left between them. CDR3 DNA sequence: TGTGCCAGCAGCTTGGCCCCGTTTGAGAATGAGCAGTTCTTC. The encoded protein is CASSLAPFENEQFF.

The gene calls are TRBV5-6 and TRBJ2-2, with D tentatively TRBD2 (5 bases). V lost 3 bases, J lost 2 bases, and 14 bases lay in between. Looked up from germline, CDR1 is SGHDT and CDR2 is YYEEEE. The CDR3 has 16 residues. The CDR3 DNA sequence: TGTGCCAGCAGCTCGAAACTAGAGACAAACACCGGGGAGCTGTTTTTT. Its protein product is CASSSKLETNTGELFF.